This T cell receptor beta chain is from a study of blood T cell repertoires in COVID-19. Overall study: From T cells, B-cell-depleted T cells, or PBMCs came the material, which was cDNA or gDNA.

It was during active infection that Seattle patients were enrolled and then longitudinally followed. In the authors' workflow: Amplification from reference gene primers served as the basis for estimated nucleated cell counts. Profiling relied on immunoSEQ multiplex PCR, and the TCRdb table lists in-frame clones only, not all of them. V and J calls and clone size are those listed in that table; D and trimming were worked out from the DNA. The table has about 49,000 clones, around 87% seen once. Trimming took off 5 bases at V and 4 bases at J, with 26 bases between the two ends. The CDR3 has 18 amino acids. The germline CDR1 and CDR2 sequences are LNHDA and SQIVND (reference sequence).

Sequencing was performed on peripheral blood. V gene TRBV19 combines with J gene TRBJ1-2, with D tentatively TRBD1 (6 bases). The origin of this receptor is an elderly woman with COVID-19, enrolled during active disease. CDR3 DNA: TGTGCCAGTAGTGCCCGCCGTGGGACATACTTGGGGGCCTATGGCTACACCTTC. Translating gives CASSARRGTYLGAYGYTF.